What follows is one T cell receptor (beta chain) and its context. Its antigen is currently unknown. The source of the sample is a study of CD8+ T cells in alopecia areata. RNA was isolated and reverse transcribed to cDNA, the sequencing template. Sequenced by immunoSEQ multiplex PCR; TCRdb stores in-frame clones only, minus some. The profile covers fewer than 90,000 clones, with around 54% appearing a single time and around 5.7% taken by the ten largest. Study results and limitations: Between patients, shared TCR sequences were less clear than in mice. This was possibly due in part to HLA diversity in the patient population.

The V segment lost 5 bases and the J segment 7 bases; nucleotides outside the gene matches: 3. There are 12 residues in the CDR3. The germline CDR1 and CDR2 sequences are PRHDT and FYEKMQ (reference sequence). The TCR sequence derives from a human donor with alopecia areata. The chain links TRBV13 to TRBJ1-1; 8 bases map to TRBD1. The sequencing input was NKG2D-high CD8+ T cells sorted from blood. The CDR3 protein is CASSVTGDEAFF. CDR3 nucleotide sequence: TGTGCCAGCAGCGTGACAGGGGATGAAGCTTTCTTT.